These 12 T cell receptor beta chains were all obtained from the same sample, sequenced in a study of blood T cell repertoires in COVID-19. This table comes from immunoSEQ multiplex PCR, and its TCRdb copy is limited to in-frame clones, with some not included. This table holds 190,000 or so clones, 70% to 90% found once. Specimen: PBMCs or T cells enriched from blood (not recorded which). Receptors were obtained from a man aged 40-49 years who had recovered from COVID-19.

V gene TRBV6-2 or TRBV6-3 combines with J gene TRBJ1-3, with 9 bases fitting TRBD1. CDR1 MNHEY and CDR2 SVGEGT come from the germline V gene. Trimming removed 2 bases from V and 4 bases from J; junction bases left unmatched: 6. The CDR3 length is 16 residues. This chain's CDR3 is CASSYAGTGRGNTIYF. Written as DNA, the CDR3 is TGTGCCAGCAGTTACGCCGGGACAGGGAGAGGAAACACCATATATTTT.

This chain joins TRBV10-2 and TRBJ1-1; D uncertain. The CDR3 sequence is 13 residues long. Trimming removed 4 bases from V and 4 bases from J, with 10 bases in between. The germline CDR1 and CDR2 sequences are WSHSY and SAAADI. This chain's CDR3 is CASSVGSGTEAFF. The CDR3 DNA is TGCGCCAGCAGTGTCGGGAGTGGCACTGAAGCTTTCTTT.

The V call is TRBV4-1, the J call TRBJ2-3, with 7 positions matching TRBD1. Unmatched junction bases numbered 3, after V lost 1 base and J lost 2 bases. CDR1 is MGHRA and CDR2 is YSYEKL in the germline V gene. This CDR3 is 15 amino acids long. The CDR3 region is CASSQGTGYTDTQYF. In DNA form, the CDR3 reads TGCGCCAGCAGCCAAGGGACAGGTTACACAGATACGCAGTATTTT.

As for this clone: The junction departs from the called germline gene at one end, perhaps through a read error. V gene TRBV7-2 combines with J gene TRBJ2-3; possibly TRBD1 for D (5 bases). The CDR3 runs to 13 residues. Germline lookup yields CDR1 SGHTA and CDR2 FQGNSA. CDR3 nucleotide sequence: TGTGCCAGCAGCCCGAGTGGTACAGGTACGCAGTATTTT. It specifies CASSPSGTGTQYF. Drawing the rest from reference TRBV7-2 and TRBJ2-3, the complete variable domain is GAGVSQSPSNKVTEKGKDVELRCDPISGHTALYWYRQSLGQGLEFLIYFQGNSAPDKSGLPSDRFSAERTGGSVSTLTIQRTQQEDSAVYLCASSPSGTGTQYFGPGTRLTVL.

The chain combines TRBV7-3 with TRBJ1-2; possibly TRBD1 for D (5 bases). The V end was cut by 6 bases, the J end by 4 bases, with 12 bases between. There are 13 residues in the CDR3. Germline loops: CDR1 SGHTA, CDR2 FQGTGA. CDR3 protein: CASRGQNAYGYTF. The CDR3 bases are TGTGCCAGCAGGGGGCAGAACGCCTATGGCTACACCTTC.

As DNA, the CDR3 is TGTGCCAGCAGCAGCAGGAAGACAGGACTGAACAACGAGCAGTACTTC. It encodes CASSSRKTGLNNEQYF. V is TRBV7-9 and J is TRBJ2-7; D might be TRBD1 (6 bases). Germline CDR1 is SEHNR and CDR2 is FQNEAQ (reference sequence). The CDR3 spans 16 residues. The V gene lost 5 bases and the J gene lost 5 bases, with 22 bases spanning the gap.

The chain has TRBV6-1 and TRBJ2-5, with TRBD1 matching over 10 bases. CDR1 and CDR2 (germline): MNHNS, SASEGT. CDR3 length: 20 residues. V was pared by 4 bases and J by 1 base, with 18 bases of the junction left unmatched. The CDR3 coding sequence is TGTGCCAGCAGTGGGGGACAGGGGAAAACCAACTACCGAACCCAAGAGACCCAGTACTTC. Its translation is CASSGGQGKTNYRTQETQYF.

V and J are TRBV9 and TRBJ1-2; possible D gene TRBD1, 6 bases. This CDR3 spans 14 amino acids. Trimming removed 4 bases at V and 6 bases at J, with 16 bases between. The V gene's germline CDR1 is SGDLS and CDR2 YYNGEE. CDR3 nucleotide sequence: TGTGCCAGCAGCCCTCACCTAGGGGGGGATGGCTACACCTTC. It is translated as CASSPHLGGDGYTF.

This clone has just a few counts. This chain joins TRBV30 and TRBJ2-3, with 9 bases matching TRBD2. V lost 8 bases and J lost 1; bases outside the gene matches: 10. CDR1 and CDR2 from the germline V gene are GTSNPN and SVGIG (reference sequence). This CDR3 comprises 15 residues. The CDR3 sequence: CAGAGTSTGTDTQYF. CDR3 DNA sequence: TGTGCCGGAGCCGGGACTAGCACCGGCACAGATACGCAGTATTTT.

This clone showed up many times. The chain recombines TRBV5-8 with TRBJ1-1, with D unresolved. CDR1 is SGHTS and CDR2 is YDEGEE in the germline V gene. CDR3 length: 12 amino acids. Trimming took 7 bases from V and 3 from J, leaving 10 bases between them. The CDR3 bases are TGTGCCAGCCCGATCTACCACACTGAAGCTTTCTTT. It is translated as CASPIYHTEAFF.

V gene TRBV15 combines with J gene TRBJ1-1; TRBD1 agrees at 7 bases. The J segment lost 7 bases and the V segment lost 1 base, leaving 3 bases of the junction unmatched. The CDR3 has 13 amino acids. Germline values: CDR1 LNHNV, CDR2 YYDKDF (reference sequence). Here the CDR3 reads CATSRGDSNEAFF. CDR3 DNA: TGTGCCACCAGCAGAGGGGACAGTAATGAAGCTTTCTTT.

In this sample, this clone turned up once. This chain connects TRBV27 to TRBJ2-7; 9 nucleotides align to TRBD1. J was trimmed by 3 bases and V by 9 bases; bases with no gene match: 15. CDR3 length equals 16 residues. Germline V gives CDR1 MNHEY, CDR2 SMNVEV (reference sequence). The DNA for the CDR3 is TGTGCCAGACCCCCCCCTGACAGGGGGAGACTCTACGAGCAGTACTTC. This encodes CARPPPDRGRLYEQYF.